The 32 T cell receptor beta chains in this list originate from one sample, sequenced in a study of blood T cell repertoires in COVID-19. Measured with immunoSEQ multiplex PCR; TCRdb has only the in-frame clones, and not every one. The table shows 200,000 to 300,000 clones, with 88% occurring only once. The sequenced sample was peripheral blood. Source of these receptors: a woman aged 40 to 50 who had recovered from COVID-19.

CDR3 bases: TGCGCCAGCAGCTTGGCCGGGTCGGATACGCAGTATTTT. Residues: CASSLAGSDTQYF. The chain couples TRBV5-1 to TRBJ2-3; no firm D call. CDR1 SGHRS and CDR2 YFSETQ come from the germline V gene. This CDR3 region has 13 residues. Trimming took 0 bases from V and 6 from J, leaving 8 bases between them.

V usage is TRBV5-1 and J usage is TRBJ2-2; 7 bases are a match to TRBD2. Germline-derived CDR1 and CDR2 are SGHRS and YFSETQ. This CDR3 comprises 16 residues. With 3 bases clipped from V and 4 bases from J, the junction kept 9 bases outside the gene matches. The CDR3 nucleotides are TGCGCCAGCAGCTCCAGGGTAACGGGGGGCACCGGGGAGCTGTTTTTT. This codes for CASSSRVTGGTGELFF.

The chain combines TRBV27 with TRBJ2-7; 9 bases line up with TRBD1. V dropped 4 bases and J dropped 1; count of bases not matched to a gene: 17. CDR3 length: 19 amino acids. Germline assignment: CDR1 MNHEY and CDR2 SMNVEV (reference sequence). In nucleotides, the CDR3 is TGTGCCAGCAGTTCCTTCCCGGGACAGGGCACCCTGGGGTCCTACGAGCAGTACGTC. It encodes CASSSFPGQGTLGSYEQYV.

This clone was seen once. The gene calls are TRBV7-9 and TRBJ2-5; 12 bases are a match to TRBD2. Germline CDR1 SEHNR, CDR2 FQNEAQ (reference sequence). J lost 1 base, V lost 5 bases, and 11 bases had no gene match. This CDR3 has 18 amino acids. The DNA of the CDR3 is TGTGCCAGCAGCCCCCGCATTGGACTAGCGGGATTCCAAGAGACCCAGTACTTC. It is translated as CASSPRIGLAGFQETQYF.

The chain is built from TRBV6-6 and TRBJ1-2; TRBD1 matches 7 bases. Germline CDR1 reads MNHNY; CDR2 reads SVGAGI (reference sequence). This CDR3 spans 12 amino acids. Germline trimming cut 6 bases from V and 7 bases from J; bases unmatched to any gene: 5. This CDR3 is CASSGTERGYTF. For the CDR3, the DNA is TGTGCCAGCAGCGGGACAGAGCGTGGCTACACCTTC.

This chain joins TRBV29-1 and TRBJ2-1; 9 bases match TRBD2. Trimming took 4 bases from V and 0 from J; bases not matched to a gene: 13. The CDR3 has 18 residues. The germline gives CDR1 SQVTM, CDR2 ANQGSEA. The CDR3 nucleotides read TGCAGCGTTGGAGGAAGAGCTAGCGGGGTTCGCTCCTACAATGAGCAGTTCTTC. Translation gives CSVGGRASGVRSYNEQFF.

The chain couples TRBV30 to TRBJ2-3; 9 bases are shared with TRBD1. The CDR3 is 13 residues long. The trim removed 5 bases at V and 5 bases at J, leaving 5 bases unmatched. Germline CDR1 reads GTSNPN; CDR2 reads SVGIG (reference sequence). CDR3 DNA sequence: TGTGCCTGGGGACGACAGGGGGTAGATACGCAGTATTTT. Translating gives CAWGRQGVDTQYF.

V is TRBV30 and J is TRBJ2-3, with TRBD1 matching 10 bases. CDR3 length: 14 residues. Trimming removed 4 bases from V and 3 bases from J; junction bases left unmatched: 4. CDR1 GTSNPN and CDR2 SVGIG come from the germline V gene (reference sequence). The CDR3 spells CAWNGQGGTDTQYF. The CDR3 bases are TGTGCCTGGAACGGACAGGGGGGGACAGATACGCAGTATTTT.

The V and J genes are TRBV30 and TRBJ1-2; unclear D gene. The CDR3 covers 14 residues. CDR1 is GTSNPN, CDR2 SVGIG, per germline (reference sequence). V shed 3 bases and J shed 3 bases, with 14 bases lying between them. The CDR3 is CAWRPSGPDYGYTF. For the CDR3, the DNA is TGTGCCTGGAGGCCCTCGGGTCCCGACTATGGCTACACCTTC.

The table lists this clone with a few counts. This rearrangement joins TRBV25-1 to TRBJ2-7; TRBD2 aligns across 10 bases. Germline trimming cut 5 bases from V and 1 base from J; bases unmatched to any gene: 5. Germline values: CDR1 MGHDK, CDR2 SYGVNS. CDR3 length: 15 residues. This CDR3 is CASSLTSGISYEQYF. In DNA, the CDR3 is TGTGCCAGCAGTCTTACTAGCGGGATATCCTACGAGCAGTACTTC.

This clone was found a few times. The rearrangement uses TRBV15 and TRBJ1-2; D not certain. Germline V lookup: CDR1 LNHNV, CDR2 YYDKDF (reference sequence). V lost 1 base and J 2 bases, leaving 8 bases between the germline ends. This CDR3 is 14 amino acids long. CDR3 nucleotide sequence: TGTGCCACCAGCAGAGGAAGGGAGAACTATGGCTACACCTTC. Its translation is CATSRGRENYGYTF.

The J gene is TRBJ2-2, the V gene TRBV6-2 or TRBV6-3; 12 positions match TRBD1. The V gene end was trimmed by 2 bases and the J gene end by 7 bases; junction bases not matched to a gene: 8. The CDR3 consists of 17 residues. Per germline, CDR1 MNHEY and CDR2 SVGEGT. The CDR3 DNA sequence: TGTGCCAGCAGTTACCCCGAGGGACAGGGGGCGAACGGGGAGCTGTTTTTT. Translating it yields CASSYPEGQGANGELFF.

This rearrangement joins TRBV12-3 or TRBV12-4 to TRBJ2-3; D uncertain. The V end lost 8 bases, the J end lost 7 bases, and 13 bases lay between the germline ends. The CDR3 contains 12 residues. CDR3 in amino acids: CASQTDGHTQYF. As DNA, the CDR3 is TGTGCCAGCCAAACCGATGGCCATACGCAGTATTTT.

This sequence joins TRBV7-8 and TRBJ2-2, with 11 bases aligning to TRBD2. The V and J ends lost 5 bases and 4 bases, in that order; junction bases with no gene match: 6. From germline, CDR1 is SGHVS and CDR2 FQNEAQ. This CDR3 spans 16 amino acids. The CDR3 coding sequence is TGTGCCAGCAGCCCCCGACTAGCGGGACTCACCGGGGAGCTGTTTTTT. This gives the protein CASSPRLAGLTGELFF.

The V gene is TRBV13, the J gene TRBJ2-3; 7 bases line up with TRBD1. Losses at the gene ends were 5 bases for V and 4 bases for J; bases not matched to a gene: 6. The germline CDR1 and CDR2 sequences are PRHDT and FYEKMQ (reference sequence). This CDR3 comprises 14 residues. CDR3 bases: TGTGCCAGCAGCGACAGGGCCGGGGCAGATACGCAGTATTTT. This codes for CASSDRAGADTQYF.

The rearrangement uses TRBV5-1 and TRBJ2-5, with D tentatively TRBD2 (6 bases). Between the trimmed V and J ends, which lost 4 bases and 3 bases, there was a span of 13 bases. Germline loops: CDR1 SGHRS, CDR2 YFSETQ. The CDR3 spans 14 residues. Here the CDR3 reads CASSPQGGKETQYF. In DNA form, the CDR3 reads TGCGCCAGCAGCCCCCAGGGCGGGAAAGAGACCCAGTACTTC.

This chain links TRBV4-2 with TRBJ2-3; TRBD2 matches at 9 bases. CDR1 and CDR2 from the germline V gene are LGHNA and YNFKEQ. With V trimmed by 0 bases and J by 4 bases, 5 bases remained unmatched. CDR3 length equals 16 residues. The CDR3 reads CASSQDGLAGPDTQYF. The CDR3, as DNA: TGTGCCAGCAGCCAAGACGGGCTAGCGGGGCCAGATACGCAGTATTTT.

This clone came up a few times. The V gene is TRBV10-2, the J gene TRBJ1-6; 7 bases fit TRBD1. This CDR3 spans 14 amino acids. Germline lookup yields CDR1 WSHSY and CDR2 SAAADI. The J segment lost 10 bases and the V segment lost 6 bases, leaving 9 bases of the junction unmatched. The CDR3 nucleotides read TGCGCCAGCAGGGAAACAGGGGAAGGATCACCCCTCCACTTT. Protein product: CASRETGEGSPLHF.

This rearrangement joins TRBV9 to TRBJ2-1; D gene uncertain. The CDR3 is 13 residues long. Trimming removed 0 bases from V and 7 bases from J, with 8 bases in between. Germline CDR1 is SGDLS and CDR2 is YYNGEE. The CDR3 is CASSVGIENEQFF. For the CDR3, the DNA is TGTGCCAGCAGCGTAGGAATAGAGAATGAGCAGTTCTTC.

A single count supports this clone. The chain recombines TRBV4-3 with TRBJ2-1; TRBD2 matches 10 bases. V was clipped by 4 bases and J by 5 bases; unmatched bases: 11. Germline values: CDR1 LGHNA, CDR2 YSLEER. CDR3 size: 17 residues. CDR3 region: CASSPHPPSGSHNEQFF. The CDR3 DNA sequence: TGCGCCAGCAGCCCGCACCCCCCTAGCGGGAGCCACAATGAGCAGTTCTTC.

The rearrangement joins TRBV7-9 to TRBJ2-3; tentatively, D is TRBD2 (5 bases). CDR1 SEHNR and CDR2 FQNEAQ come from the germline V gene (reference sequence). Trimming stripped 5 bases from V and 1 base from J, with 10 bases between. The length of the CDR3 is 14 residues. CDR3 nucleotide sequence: TGTGCCAGCAGCCGACTGAGGGGCACAGATACGCAGTATTTT. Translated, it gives CASSRLRGTDTQYF. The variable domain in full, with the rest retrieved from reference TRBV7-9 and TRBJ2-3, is DTGVSQNPRHKITKRGQNVTFRCDPISEHNRLYWYRQTLGQGPEFLTYFQNEAQLEKSRLLSDRFSAERPKGSFSTLEIQRTEQGDSAMYLCASSRLRGTDTQYFGPGTRLTVL.

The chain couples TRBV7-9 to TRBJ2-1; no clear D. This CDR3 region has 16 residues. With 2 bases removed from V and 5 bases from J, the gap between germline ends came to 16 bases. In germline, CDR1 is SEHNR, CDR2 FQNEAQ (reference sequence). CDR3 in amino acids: CASSLRRQIDHNEQFF. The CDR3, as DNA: TGTGCCAGCAGCTTACGGCGGCAAATTGACCACAATGAGCAGTTCTTC.

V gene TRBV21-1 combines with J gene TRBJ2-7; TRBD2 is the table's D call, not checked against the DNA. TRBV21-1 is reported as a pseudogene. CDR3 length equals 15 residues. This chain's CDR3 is CASNPWGTSSYEQYV. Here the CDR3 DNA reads TGTGCCAGCAACCCCTGGGGGACTAGCTCCTACGAGCAGTACGTC.

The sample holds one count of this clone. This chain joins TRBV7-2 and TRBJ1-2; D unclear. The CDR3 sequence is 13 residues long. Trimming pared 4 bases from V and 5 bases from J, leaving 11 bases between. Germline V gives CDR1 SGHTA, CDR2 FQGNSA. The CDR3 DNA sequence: TGTGCCAGCAGCTCTACGCTAAGATATGGCTACACCTTC. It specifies CASSSTLRYGYTF.

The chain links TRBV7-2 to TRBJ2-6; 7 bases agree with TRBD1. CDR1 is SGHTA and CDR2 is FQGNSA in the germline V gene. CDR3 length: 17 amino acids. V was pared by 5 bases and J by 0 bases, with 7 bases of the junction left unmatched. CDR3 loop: CASSPRQGRSGANVLTF. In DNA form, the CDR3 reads TGTGCCAGCAGCCCGAGACAGGGACGCTCTGGGGCCAACGTCCTGACTTTC. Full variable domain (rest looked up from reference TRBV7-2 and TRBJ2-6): GAGVSQSPSNKVTEKGKDVELRCDPISGHTALYWYRQSLGQGLEFLIYFQGNSAPDKSGLPSDRFSAERTGGSVSTLTIQRTQQEDSAVYLCASSPRQGRSGANVLTFGAGSRLTVL.

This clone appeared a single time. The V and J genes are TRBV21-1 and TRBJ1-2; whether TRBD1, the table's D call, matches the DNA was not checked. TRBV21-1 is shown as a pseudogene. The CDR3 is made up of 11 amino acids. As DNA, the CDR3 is TGTGCCAGCAAGCAGGATTGTGGCTACACCTTC. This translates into CASKQDCGYTF.

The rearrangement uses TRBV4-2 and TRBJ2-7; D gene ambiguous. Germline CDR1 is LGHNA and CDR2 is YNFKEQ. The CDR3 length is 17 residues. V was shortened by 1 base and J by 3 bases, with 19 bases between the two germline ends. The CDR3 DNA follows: TGTGCCAGCAGCCAAGTTGGAGAGGTAGGCCCCCACTACGAGCAGTACTTC. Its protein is CASSQVGEVGPHYEQYF.

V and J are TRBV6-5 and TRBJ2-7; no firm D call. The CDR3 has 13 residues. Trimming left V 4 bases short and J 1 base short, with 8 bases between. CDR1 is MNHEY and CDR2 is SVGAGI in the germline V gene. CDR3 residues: CASSWAASYEQYF. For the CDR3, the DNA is TGTGCCAGCAGTTGGGCAGCATCCTACGAGCAGTACTTC.

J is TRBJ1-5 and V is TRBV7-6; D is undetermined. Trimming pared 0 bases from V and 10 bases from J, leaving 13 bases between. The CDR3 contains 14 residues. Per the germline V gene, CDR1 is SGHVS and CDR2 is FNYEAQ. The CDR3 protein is CASSLALAAGPQHF. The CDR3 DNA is TGTGCCAGCAGCTTAGCTCTGGCCGCGGGTCCCCAGCATTTT.

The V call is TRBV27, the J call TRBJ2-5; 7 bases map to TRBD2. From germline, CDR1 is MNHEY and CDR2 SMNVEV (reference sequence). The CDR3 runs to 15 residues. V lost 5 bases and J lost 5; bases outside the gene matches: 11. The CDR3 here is CASSPRGGGRETQYF. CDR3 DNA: TGTGCCAGCAGTCCCCGTGGGGGAGGGCGGGAGACCCAGTACTTC.

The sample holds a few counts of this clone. CDR3 in DNA: TGTGCCACCAGGCCGCGGGGGGGCAATGAGCAGTTCTTC. Translating gives CATRPRGGNEQFF. The rearrangement joins TRBV24-1 to TRBJ2-1; 9 nucleotides line up with TRBD2. The CDR3 has 13 amino acids. V lost 7 bases, J lost 6 bases, and 3 bases stayed unmatched. The germline CDR1 and CDR2 sequences are KGHDR and SFDVKD.

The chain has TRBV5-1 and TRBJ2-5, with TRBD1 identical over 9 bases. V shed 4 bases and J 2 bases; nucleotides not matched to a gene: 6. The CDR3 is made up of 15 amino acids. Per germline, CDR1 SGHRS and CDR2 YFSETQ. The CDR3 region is CASSQQGAGQETQYF. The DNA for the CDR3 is TGCGCCAGCAGCCAACAGGGGGCAGGGCAAGAGACCCAGTACTTC.